The 8 T cell receptor beta chains reported below all come from one sample, sequenced in a study of blood T cells in healthy people across ages. PCR was performed a second time for roughly 7 to 12 cycles using a sample-barcoded 5' primer and a J-beta primer mix. MiXCR, run by TCRdb on the 5' RACE reads, gives a single entry per CDR3 protein. The sample contains about 780,000 distinct CDR3 sequences, about 45% of which appear only once. The sequenced sample consisted of blood. These receptors all stem from an elderly man in good health.

This clonotype was counted a few times. The chain employs TRBV14 and TRBJ2-6, with D maybe TRBD1 (6 bases). The germline V and J ends were trimmed by 0 bases and 0 bases, with 12 bases remaining between them. This CDR3 comprises 18 residues. Germline V gene sequence: CDR1 SGHDN, CDR2 FVKESK. CDR3 in amino acids: CASSQDVTGVSGANVLTF. Written as DNA, the CDR3 is TGTGCCAGCAGCCAAGATGTGACAGGTGTCTCTGGGGCCAACGTCCTGACTTTC.

V usage is TRBV24-1 and J usage is TRBJ2-1; 10 positions agree with TRBD2. V gave up 4 bases and J gave up 5 bases; unmatched junction bases: 7. The germline V gene has CDR1 KGHDR and CDR2 SFDVKD. There are 16 residues in the CDR3. CDR3 protein: CATSELAGGRDNEQFF. The DNA of the CDR3 is TGTGCCACCAGTGAATTAGCGGGGGGAAGGGACAATGAGCAGTTCTTC.

A note on this clonotype: This may be a read error: a much more frequent sequence differs by one nucleotide. This rearrangement joins TRBV11-2 to TRBJ2-3; D uncertain. Per germline, CDR1 SGHAT and CDR2 FQNNGV. The CDR3 sequence is 14 residues long. The CDR3 loop reads CAGSLSVGTDTQYF. CDR3 nucleotides: TGTGCCGGCAGCTTATCTGTGGGCACAGATACGCAGTATTTT.

The chain couples TRBV12-3 or TRBV12-4 to TRBJ2-5; 7 nucleotides match TRBD1. The CDR3 has 15 residues. V dropped 2 bases and J dropped 7; count of bases not matched to a gene: 10. CDR3 sequence reads: CASSLSDREEGTQYF. The CDR3 coding sequence is TGTGCCAGCAGTTTAAGTGACAGGGAAGAGGGGACCCAGTACTTC.

The chain joins TRBV5-1 to TRBJ2-1; tentatively, D is TRBD2 (5 bases). CDR1 and CDR2 (germline): SGHRS, YFSETQ. This CDR3 has 12 amino acids. V was cut by 4 bases and J by 10 bases, with 12 bases left in between. Here the CDR3 DNA reads TGCGCCAGCAGCAATCTTGCGGGCGAGCAGTTCTTC. It codes for CASSNLAGEQFF. Looking up the rest from reference TRBV5-1 and TRBJ2-1 gives the full variable domain: KAGVTQTPRYLIKTRGQQVTLSCSPISGHRSVSWYQQTPGQGLQFLFEYFSETQRNKGNFPGRFSGRQFSNSRSEMNVSTLELGDSALYLCASSNLAGEQFFGPGTRLTVL.

In this sample, this clonotype turned up a few times. CDR3 in amino acids: CASSYSTGRSGYGYTF. As DNA, the CDR3 is TGTGCCAGCAGTTACTCGACAGGGCGGTCAGGCTATGGCTACACCTTC. J is TRBJ1-2 and V is TRBV6-5, with 7 bases matching TRBD1. Germline V gene data show CDR1 as MNHEY and CDR2 as SVGAGI. The V segment lost 0 bases and the J segment 4 bases; nucleotides outside the gene matches: 8. The CDR3 extends over 16 amino acids.

The chain carries TRBV28 and TRBJ1-1, with a weak D call TRBD1 (6 bases). CDR3 length: 16 amino acids. V was pared by 4 bases and J by 0 bases, with 15 bases between. From germline, CDR1 is MDHEN and CDR2 SYDVKM. The CDR3 DNA follows: TGTGCCAGCAGTTATGTTTGGGACACCATGAACACTGAAGCTTTCTTT. Its protein product is CASSYVWDTMNTEAFF.

The chain is built from TRBV29-1 and TRBJ1-2, with TRBD1 matching over 8 bases. The germline CDR1 and CDR2 sequences are SQVTM and ANQGSEA. This CDR3 spans 13 amino acids. V lost 7 bases and J lost 4; bases outside the gene matches: 8. Written as DNA, the CDR3 is TGCAGCGCCCTAAGGGACAGGCGCTATGGCTACACCTTC. Translation gives CSALRDRRYGYTF. Full variable domain (missing parts from reference TRBV29-1 and TRBJ1-2): SAVISQKPSRDICQRGTSLTIQCQVDSQVTMMFWYRQQPGQSLTLIATANQGSEATYESGFVIDKFPISRPNLTFSTLTVSNMSPEDSSIYLCSALRDRRYGYTFGSGTRLTVV.